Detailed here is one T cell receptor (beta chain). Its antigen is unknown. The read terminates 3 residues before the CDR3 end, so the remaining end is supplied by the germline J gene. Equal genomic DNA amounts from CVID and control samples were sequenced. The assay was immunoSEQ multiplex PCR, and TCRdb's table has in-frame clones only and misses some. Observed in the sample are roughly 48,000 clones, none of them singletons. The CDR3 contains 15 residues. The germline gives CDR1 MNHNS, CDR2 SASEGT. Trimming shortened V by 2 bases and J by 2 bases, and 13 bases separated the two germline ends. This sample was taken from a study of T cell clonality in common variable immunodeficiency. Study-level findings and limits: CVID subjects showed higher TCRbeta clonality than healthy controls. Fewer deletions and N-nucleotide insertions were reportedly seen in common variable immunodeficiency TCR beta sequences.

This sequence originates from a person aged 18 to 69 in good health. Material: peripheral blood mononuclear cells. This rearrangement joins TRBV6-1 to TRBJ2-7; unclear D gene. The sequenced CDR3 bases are TGTGCCAGCAGTGAACGGGTCCAACGCCCCTACGAG. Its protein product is CASSERVQRPYE. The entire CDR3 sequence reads CASSERVQRPYEQYF.